These 7 T cell receptor beta chains originate from one sample sequenced in a study of OX40 agonist ivuxolimab in advanced cancers. Clones were sequenced by immunoSEQ multiplex PCR, and TCRdb holds only the in-frame ones, with some missing. The sample lists roughly 72,000 clones, 75% to 90% occurring once. Sequenced material: CD4+ or CD8+ T cells sorted from blood, taken in a trial of the OX40 agonist ivuxolimab. The receptors shown here come from an adult with an advanced solid tumor such as melanoma, head and neck, liver or kidney cancer.

The rearrangement links TRBV18 to TRBJ1-3; perhaps TRBD1 as D (5 bases). V was clipped by 1 base and J by 4 bases, with 11 bases between them. Germline CDR1 reads KGHSH; CDR2 reads LQKENI. The CDR3 is 15 amino acids. The CDR3 protein is CASSPQGAGGNTIYF. CDR3 nucleotides: TGTGCCAGCTCACCACAGGGCGCAGGGGGAAACACCATATATTTT. The full variable domain, with the rest looked up from reference TRBV18 and TRBJ1-3, is NAGVMQNPRHLVRRRGQEARLRCSPMKGHSHVYWYRQLPEEGLKFMVYLQKENIIDESGMPKERFSAEFPKEGPSILRIQQVVRGDSAAYFCASSPQGAGGNTIYFGEGSWLTVV.

This chain connects TRBV7-2 to TRBJ2-7; TRBD2 matches at 10 bases. J lost 3 bases, V lost 6 bases, and 11 bases had no gene match. This CDR3 has 16 residues. CDR1 SGHTA and CDR2 FQGNSA come from the germline V gene. CDR3 region: CASRQEGGLASYEQYF. DNA of the CDR3: TGTGCCAGCAGACAAGAGGGGGGACTAGCGAGCTACGAGCAGTACTTC.

The table lists this clone with a few counts. This chain connects TRBV7-9 to TRBJ1-2; D is undetermined. V shed 5 bases and J shed 2 bases, with 15 bases lying between them. This CDR3 region has 15 residues. Germline CDR1 is SEHNR and CDR2 is FQNEAQ (reference sequence). CDR3 bases: TGTGCCAGCAGCCCCTACATCTCCGAGAACTATGGCTACACCTTC. This encodes CASSPYISENYGYTF.

Remarks on this clone: At the DNA level, this CDR3 is encoded by other sequences in the same sample as well. V gene TRBV18 combines with J gene TRBJ2-5; no firm D call. The V end lost 2 bases, the J end lost 5 bases, and 3 bases lay between the germline ends. The CDR3 totals 11 residues. Looked up from germline, CDR1 is KGHSH and CDR2 is LQKENI. The CDR3 region is CASSPGETQYF. In nucleotides, the CDR3 is TGTGCCAGCTCACCAGGGGAGACCCAGTACTTC.

The genes are TRBV6-5 and TRBJ2-5; perhaps TRBD2 as D (6 bases). This CDR3 has 13 amino acids. V was trimmed by 5 bases and J by 7 bases, leaving 14 bases between them. Germline V gives CDR1 MNHEY, CDR2 SVGAGI. The CDR3 region is CASSERLGGTQYF. Here the CDR3 DNA reads TGTGCCAGCAGTGAGAGACTAGGCGGGACCCAGTACTTC.

In regard to this clone: The same CDR3 arises from other DNA sequences in this sample as well. CDR3 region: CASGSSYEQYF. CDR3 bases: TGTGCCAGCGGGTCTTCCTACGAGCAGTACTTC. J is TRBJ2-7 and V is TRBV6-5; D unclear. The CDR3 covers 11 residues. V was trimmed by 8 bases and J by 1 base, leaving 6 bases between them. Germline CDR1 MNHEY, CDR2 SVGAGI.

This clone is a singleton in its sample. The V call is TRBV6-6, the J call TRBJ2-2; 7 bases fit TRBD1. The V gene end was trimmed by 5 bases and the J gene end by 0 bases; junction bases not matched to a gene: 3. Germline CDR1 and CDR2: MNHNY and SVGAGI (reference sequence). This CDR3 spans 15 amino acids. The CDR3 DNA reads as TGTGCCAGCAGTGCCGGGACAGCGAACACCGGGGAGCTGTTTTTT. Translated, it gives CASSAGTANTGELFF.